Following are 15 T cell receptor beta chains from one sample sequenced in a study of cytomegalovirus exposure and HLA in healthy donors. The PCR contained 60 Vbeta and 13 Jbeta primers. Sequenced by immunoSEQ multiplex PCR; TCRdb stores in-frame clones only, minus some. The table includes around 130,000 clones, roughly 80% detected once. Sequenced material: PBMCs. Receptor source: a woman aged 18-30 years in good health and CMV-seronegative.

The J gene is TRBJ1-2, the V gene TRBV27; 10 bases are a match to TRBD1. The CDR3 is made up of 16 amino acids. V was pared by 8 bases and J by 5 bases, with 14 bases of the junction left unmatched. Germline V gene lookup returns CDR1 MNHEY and CDR2 SMNVEV (reference sequence). The CDR3 DNA is TGTGCCAGCGGAACCTCACCGGGACAGGGGTTTTATGGCTACACCTTC. It translates to CASGTSPGQGFYGYTF.

The chain employs TRBV5-1 and TRBJ2-2, with 11 positions matching TRBD2. The length of the CDR3 is 15 residues. J was trimmed by 6 bases and V by 6 bases; bases with no gene match: 7. CDR1 and CDR2 (germline): SGHRS, YFSETQ. CDR3 bases: TGCGCCAGCACCGGGACTAGCGGTCGGGCCGGGGAGCTGTTTTTT. Protein product: CASTGTSGRAGELFF.

The gene calls are TRBV28 and TRBJ1-4; tentative D call: TRBD1 (6 bases). Trimming stripped 4 bases from V and 7 bases from J, with 7 bases between. Germline V gene data show CDR1 as MDHEN and CDR2 as SYDVKM. CDR3 length: 12 amino acids. CDR3 in amino acids: CASSSQGEKLFF. The CDR3 region has the DNA TGTGCCAGCAGTTCACAGGGTGAAAAACTGTTTTTT.

This clone appeared a single time. The genes are TRBV6-5 and TRBJ2-3; 7 positions agree with TRBD2. With 1 base clipped from V and 0 bases from J, the junction kept 4 bases outside the gene matches. Germline loops: CDR1 MNHEY, CDR2 SVGAGI. This CDR3 is built from 16 residues. DNA for the CDR3: TGTGCCAGCAGTTACTACGGGGGGATTAGCACAGATACGCAGTATTTT. Amino acids: CASSYYGGISTDTQYF.

The chain carries TRBV9 and TRBJ2-2; D is possibly TRBD2 (6 bases). V was trimmed by 0 bases and J by 5 bases, leaving 14 bases between them. The germline V gene has CDR1 SGDLS and CDR2 YYNGEE. The CDR3 runs 16 residues. CDR3 sequence reads: CASSVGSGRRTGELFF. In nucleotides, the CDR3 is TGTGCCAGCAGCGTAGGGTCAGGGAGGCGGACCGGGGAGCTGTTTTTT.

This sequence joins TRBV27 and TRBJ2-1, with TRBD2 matching 15 bases. After removal of 6 bases from V and 7 bases from J, the junction contained 1 base not matched to a gene. The length of the CDR3 is 14 residues. Germline-derived CDR1 and CDR2 are MNHEY and SMNVEV (reference sequence). The CDR3 sequence: CASRGLAGGNEQFF. As DNA, the CDR3 is TGTGCCAGCAGGGGACTAGCGGGGGGAAATGAGCAGTTCTTC.

The chain has TRBV19 and TRBJ1-1, with D possibly TRBD1 on 5 matching bases. CDR1 is LNHDA, CDR2 SQIVND, per germline (reference sequence). The CDR3 has 11 residues. V was clipped by 5 bases and J by 4 bases, with 5 bases between them. The CDR3 protein is CASSQGTEAFF. The CDR3 DNA is TGTGCCAGTAGTCAGGGCACTGAAGCTTTCTTT.

The chain recombines TRBV5-1 with TRBJ1-2; tentative D call: TRBD1 (5 bases). The V end was cut by 4 bases, the J end by 0 bases, with 10 bases between. Germline values: CDR1 SGHRS, CDR2 YFSETQ. The CDR3 totals 14 residues. The CDR3 loop is CASSPGPANYGYTF. Written as DNA, the CDR3 is TGCGCCAGCAGCCCAGGGCCAGCTAACTATGGCTACACCTTC. Filled out from reference TRBV5-1 and TRBJ1-2, the complete variable domain reads KAGVTQTPRYLIKTRGQQVTLSCSPISGHRSVSWYQQTPGQGLQFLFEYFSETQRNKGNFPGRFSGRQFSNSRSEMNVSTLELGDSALYLCASSPGPANYGYTFGSGTRLTVV.

The chain has TRBV5-1 and TRBJ1-4; maybe TRBD1 (5 bases). V was trimmed by 6 bases and J by 0 bases, leaving 12 bases between them. CDR1 and CDR2 from the germline V gene are SGHRS and YFSETQ. CDR3 length equals 15 residues. CDR3: CASTYGGATNEKLFF. The CDR3 bases are TGCGCCAGCACCTACGGGGGGGCAACTAATGAAAAACTGTTTTTT.

The DNA for the CDR3 is TGTGCCAGCAGCCTAGGACAGGAGCAAAACACCATATATTTT. It encodes CASSLGQEQNTIYF. V is TRBV7-2 and J is TRBJ1-3, with 7 positions matching TRBD1. J was trimmed by 6 bases and V by 5 bases; bases with no gene match: 7. Germline values: CDR1 SGHTA, CDR2 FQGNSA. The CDR3 length is 14 residues. The full variable domain, completed using reference TRBV7-2 and TRBJ1-3, is GAGVSQSPSNKVTEKGKDVELRCDPISGHTALYWYRQSLGQGLEFLIYFQGNSAPDKSGLPSDRFSAERTGGSVSTLTIQRTQQEDSAVYLCASSLGQEQNTIYFGEGSWLTVV.

The J gene is TRBJ2-7, the V gene TRBV5-8, with a weak D call TRBD1 (5 bases). Germline CDR1 reads SGHTS; CDR2 reads YDEGEE. The CDR3 has 10 residues. The V gene lost 5 bases and the J gene lost 11 bases, with 11 bases spanning the gap. CDR3 sequence: CASRARVKYF. The CDR3 DNA is TGTGCCAGCAGAGCCAGGGTTAAGTACTTC.

The CDR3 nucleotides are TGTGCCAGCAGCTTGTTAAGCTGGGGGGAGGACACTGAAGCTTTCTTT. Translating it yields CASSLLSWGEDTEAFF. This chain connects TRBV5-4 to TRBJ1-1; tentative D call: TRBD1 (5 bases). This CDR3 has 16 amino acids. V was cut by 1 base and J by 3 bases, with 16 bases left in between. The V gene's germline CDR1 is SGHNT and CDR2 YYREEE (reference sequence).

The rearrangement links TRBV4-1 to TRBJ2-7, with 8 positions matching TRBD2. Germline V gene sequence: CDR1 MGHRA, CDR2 YSYEKL. This CDR3 is built from 18 residues. Trimming cost V 3 bases and J 1 base; bases outside gene matches: 14. As DNA, the CDR3 is TGCGCCAGCAGCCAGGGCCCAGCGGGGGATTACTTATCCTACGAGCAGTACTTC. Protein: CASSQGPAGDYLSYEQYF.

Only a few counts were recorded for this clone. In DNA form, the CDR3 reads TGTGCCAGCAGCTTTTTTGGCGGGAGCTACGAGCAGTACTTC. Residues: CASSFFGGSYEQYF. This chain joins TRBV7-6 and TRBJ2-7, with TRBD2 matching over 7 bases. The CDR3 covers 14 residues. From germline, CDR1 is SGHVS and CDR2 FNYEAQ. The V segment lost 3 bases and the J segment 3 bases; nucleotides outside the gene matches: 5.

V gene TRBV4-1 combines with J gene TRBJ2-2; possible D gene TRBD2, 6 bases. CDR3 length: 16 amino acids. Trimming stripped 0 bases from V and 7 bases from J, with 15 bases between. Germline-derived CDR1 and CDR2 are MGHRA and YSYEKL. CDR3 nucleotides: TGCGCCAGCAGCCAAGATCGGGAGAGGTACGGCGGGGAGCTGTTTTTT. This encodes CASSQDRERYGGELFF.